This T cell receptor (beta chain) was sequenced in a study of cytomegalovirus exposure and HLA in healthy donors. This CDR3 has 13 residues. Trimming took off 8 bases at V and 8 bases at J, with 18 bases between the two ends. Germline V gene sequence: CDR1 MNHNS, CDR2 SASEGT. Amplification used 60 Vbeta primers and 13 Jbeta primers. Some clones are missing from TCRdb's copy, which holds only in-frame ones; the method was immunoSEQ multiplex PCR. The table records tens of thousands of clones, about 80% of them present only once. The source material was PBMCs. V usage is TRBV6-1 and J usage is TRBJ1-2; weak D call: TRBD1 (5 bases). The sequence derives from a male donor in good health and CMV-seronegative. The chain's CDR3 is CASGYQERGGYTF. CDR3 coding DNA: TGTGCCAGCGGCTATCAGGAAAGGGGAGGCTACACCTTC.